These 29 T cell receptor beta chains were all obtained from the same sample, sequenced in a study of control samples from healthy donors and cancer patients. TCRdb keeps only in-frame clones here, not all; method: immunoSEQ multiplex PCR. The sample holds roughly 76,000 clones, about 95% seen once. Sequencing was performed on blood. The receptors stem from a woman in her thirties or forties in good health.

The CDR3 nucleotides are TGTGCCAGCAGTGGGAAGGGAATTACCTACGAGCAGTACTTC. It translates to CASSGKGITYEQYF. The rearrangement links TRBV2 to TRBJ2-7; D gene uncertain. The CDR3 runs to 14 residues. Germline values: CDR1 SNHLY, CDR2 FYNNEI. Trimming left V 4 bases short and J 2 bases short, with 12 bases between.

As regards this clone: One end of the junction fails to match germline, which may point to a read error. The chain couples TRBV9 to TRBJ1-2; D uncertain. The CDR3 has 13 residues. CDR1 and CDR2 (germline): SGDLS, YYNGEE. CDR3 nucleotide sequence: TGTGCCAGCAGCGTAGGACCTGAGCTTGGTGGTGCCTTC. It specifies CASSVGPELGGAF.

V gene TRBV6-5 combines with J gene TRBJ1-2, with D hard to call. This CDR3 spans 13 amino acids. Trimming cost V 2 bases and J 4 bases, with 8 bases left between them. Germline CDR1 and CDR2: MNHEY and SVGAGI. The CDR3 nucleotides read TGTGCCAGCAGTTACCCTAATGGCTATGGCTACACCTTC. Translation gives CASSYPNGYGYTF.

The chain recombines TRBV4-3 with TRBJ2-1; possibly TRBD1 or TRBD2 for D (5 bases each). Trimming cost V 1 base and J 10 bases, with 14 bases left between them. Germline V gene data show CDR1 as LGHNA and CDR2 as YSLEER. CDR3 size: 14 residues. The CDR3 sequence is CASSQGGRGREQFF. The DNA for the CDR3 is TGCGCCAGCAGCCAAGGGGGCCGAGGGCGGGAGCAGTTCTTC.

The chain recombines TRBV9 with TRBJ2-1; D gene ambiguous. The CDR3 runs 15 residues. Germline V gene lookup returns CDR1 SGDLS and CDR2 YYNGEE. V was cut by 0 bases and J by 6 bases, with 13 bases left in between. The CDR3: CASSVAGFGTNEQFF. For the CDR3, the DNA is TGTGCCAGCAGCGTAGCGGGCTTTGGAACCAATGAGCAGTTCTTC. Variable domain in full (rest from reference TRBV9 and TRBJ2-1): DSGVTQTPKHLITATGQRVTLRCSPRSGDLSVYWYQQSLDQGLQFLIQYYNGEERAKGNILERFSAQQFPDLHSELNLSSLELGDSALYFCASSVAGFGTNEQFFGPGTRLTVL.

This rearrangement joins TRBV30 to TRBJ1-1, with D hard to call. This CDR3 region has 14 residues. The germline V gene has CDR1 GTSNPN and CDR2 SVGIG (reference sequence). The V end was cut by 0 bases, the J end by 8 bases, with 16 bases between. This CDR3 reads CAWSVIKLSREAFF. CDR3 bases: TGTGCCTGGAGTGTTATCAAGTTAAGTAGGGAAGCTTTCTTT.

The V call is TRBV2, the J call TRBJ1-1; 7 positions match TRBD1. The CDR3 is 14 residues long. V shed 1 base, J shed 6 bases, and the junction held 5 bases outside the gene matches. Germline-derived CDR1 and CDR2 are SNHLY and FYNNEI. In DNA form, the CDR3 reads TGTGCCAGCAGTGAAGAGGCCGGGACAGCTGAAGCTTTCTTT. Protein: CASSEEAGTAEAFF.

The chain carries TRBV24-1 and TRBJ1-1, with 8 bases fitting TRBD1. In germline, CDR1 is KGHDR, CDR2 SFDVKD. This CDR3 has 14 amino acids. J was trimmed by 5 bases and V by 3 bases; bases with no gene match: 4. CDR3 residues: CATSDNGQGTEAFF. The CDR3 DNA follows: TGTGCCACCAGTGATAACGGACAGGGTACTGAAGCTTTCTTT.

J is TRBJ2-7 and V is TRBV7-2; 7 bases match TRBD2. The CDR3 length is 14 residues. Germline loops: CDR1 SGHTA, CDR2 FQGNSA. Trimming took 2 bases from V and 5 from J; bases not matched to a gene: 6. CDR3 nucleotides: TGTGCCAGCAGCTTATTTGAGGGGAGGGACGAGCAGTACTTC. This encodes CASSLFEGRDEQYF.

The chain couples TRBV10-1 to TRBJ2-7; perhaps TRBD1 as D (5 bases). CDR1 WNHNN and CDR2 SYGVQD come from the germline V gene (reference sequence). The CDR3 is 13 residues long. The V gene lost 6 bases and the J gene lost 2 bases, with 11 bases spanning the gap. The CDR3 loop is CASSLSTAYEQYF. DNA of the CDR3: TGCGCCAGCAGCTTATCGACAGCCTACGAGCAGTACTTC.

V gene TRBV19 combines with J gene TRBJ1-1; TRBD1 matches at 9 bases. The CDR3 has 14 amino acids. Trimming took 2 bases from V and 4 from J; bases not matched to a gene: 2. Germline V gene sequence: CDR1 LNHDA, CDR2 SQIVND (reference sequence). The CDR3 here is CASSIRQGVTEAFF. The CDR3 nucleotides read TGTGCCAGTAGTATACGACAGGGGGTCACTGAAGCTTTCTTT.

The J gene is TRBJ2-5, the V gene TRBV4-1; TRBD2 matches at 15 bases. The trim removed 4 bases at V and 1 base at J, leaving 4 bases unmatched. Germline V gene data show CDR1 as MGHRA and CDR2 as YSYEKL. The CDR3 runs 17 residues. The CDR3 DNA sequence: TGCGCCAGCAGCCGAGGACTAGCGGGGGGGCCCCAAGAGACCCAGTACTTC. This encodes CASSRGLAGGPQETQYF.

CDR3 in DNA: TGTGCCAGCAGCAAAAACTTAGGTCAGCCCCAGCATTTT. It codes for CASSKNLGQPQHF. The chain has TRBV12-3 or TRBV12-4 and TRBJ1-5; D is undetermined. CDR3 length: 13 amino acids. Trimming stripped 6 bases from V and 6 bases from J, with 12 bases between.

The chain is built from TRBV20-1 and TRBJ1-1; D unclear. The CDR3 consists of 12 residues. Germline V CDR1 and CDR2: DFQATT, SNEGSKA (reference sequence). Trimming took off 3 bases at V and 4 bases at J, with 9 bases between the two ends. CDR3 region: CSASRQTTEAFF. The CDR3 DNA reads TGCAGTGCTAGTCGGCAGACCACTGAAGCTTTCTTT.

This clone was recorded only once. The chain joins TRBV5-1 to TRBJ1-4; the match to TRBD1 covers 12 bases. The germline CDR1 and CDR2 sequences are SGHRS and YFSETQ. Germline trimming cut 7 bases from V and 12 bases from J; bases unmatched to any gene: 13. The CDR3 extends over 15 amino acids. CDR3 nucleotides: TGCGCCAGCTCGGGACAGGGGGCCCATAATGAGCAACTGTTTTTT. This codes for CASSGQGAHNEQLFF. The entire variable domain, with the rest obtained from reference TRBV5-1 and TRBJ1-4, is as follows: KAGVTQTPRYLIKTRGQQVTLSCSPISGHRSVSWYQQTPGQGLQFLFEYFSETQRNKGNFPGRFSGRQFSNSRSEMNVSTLELGDSALYLCASSGQGAHNEQLFFGSGTQLSVL.

This sequence joins TRBV5-1 and TRBJ1-1; unclear D gene. V was cut by 0 bases and J by 1 base, with 7 bases left in between. This CDR3 comprises 14 residues. Germline CDR1 reads SGHRS; CDR2 reads YFSETQ. Written as DNA, the CDR3 is TGCGCCAGCAGCTTGGACCTCCCGAACACTGAAGCTTTCTTT. It codes for CASSLDLPNTEAFF. The full variable domain, with the rest looked up from reference TRBV5-1 and TRBJ1-1, is KAGVTQTPRYLIKTRGQQVTLSCSPISGHRSVSWYQQTPGQGLQFLFEYFSETQRNKGNFPGRFSGRQFSNSRSEMNVSTLELGDSALYLCASSLDLPNTEAFFGQGTRLTVV.

The chain carries TRBV10-3 and TRBJ1-1, with D possibly matching TRBD1 (6 bases). CDR3 length: 15 residues. V lost 0 bases and J lost 4, with 12 bases in between. The germline CDR1 and CDR2 sequences are ENHRY and SYGVKD. The CDR3 sequence: CAISESGQLSTEAFF. The CDR3 DNA follows: TGTGCCATCAGTGAGTCCGGACAGTTGAGCACTGAAGCTTTCTTT.

V gene TRBV30 combines with J gene TRBJ1-2, with D maybe TRBD1 (5 bases). The CDR3 covers 13 residues. The germline gives CDR1 GTSNPN, CDR2 SVGIG (reference sequence). Trimming stripped 2 bases from V and 4 bases from J, with 11 bases between. CDR3 sequence: CAWSTGTAYGYTF. The CDR3 DNA is TGTGCCTGGAGTACCGGGACTGCCTATGGCTACACCTTC.

This chain links TRBV7-2 with TRBJ1-5; 9 bases are a match to TRBD1. V shed 0 bases and J 0 bases; nucleotides not matched to a gene: 9. Germline V gene data show CDR1 as SGHTA and CDR2 as FQGNSA. This CDR3 is 19 amino acids long. The CDR3 loop reads CASSLARTGEPYSNQPQHF. CDR3 sequence (DNA): TGTGCCAGCAGCTTAGCGAGGACAGGGGAGCCCTATAGCAATCAGCCCCAGCATTTT.

The CDR3 DNA follows: TGCGCCAGCAGCCAAAGTGGGGGGGAAAGGGGGGCCAACGTCCTGACTTTC. Translation gives CASSQSGGERGANVLTF. The chain uses TRBV4-3 and TRBJ2-6; TRBD2 aligns across 7 bases. The V gene end was trimmed by 2 bases and the J gene end by 4 bases; junction bases not matched to a gene: 8. This CDR3 has 17 residues. CDR1 LGHNA and CDR2 YSLEER come from the germline V gene.

The chain uses TRBV6-6 and TRBJ1-5, with 9 bases that match TRBD1. V lost 6 bases to trimming and J lost 7 bases; unmatched junction nucleotides: 7. Germline-derived CDR1 and CDR2 are MNHNY and SVGAGI (reference sequence). The CDR3 is 14 amino acids. CDR3 DNA: TGTGCCAGCAGCTCCGGGACAGGGAACCAGCCCCAGCATTTT. This gives the protein CASSSGTGNQPQHF.

The rearrangement links TRBV11-1 to TRBJ2-1, with unresolved D. The CDR3 is 13 amino acids. Trimming took 2 bases from V and 5 from J, leaving 7 bases between them. Looked up from germline, CDR1 is SGHAT and CDR2 is FQDESV (reference sequence). CDR3 DNA: TGTGCCAGCAGCTTATGGACCAACAATGAGCAGTTCTTC. Translation: CASSLWTNNEQFF.

The chain is built from TRBV4-3 and TRBJ2-2, with TRBD1 identical over 8 bases. CDR1 is LGHNA, CDR2 YSLEER, per germline. This CDR3 has 14 amino acids. V was clipped by 5 bases and J by 6 bases; unmatched bases: 5. The CDR3 DNA reads as TGCGCCAGCAGCAACATACAGGGGGCCGGGGAGCTGTTTTTT. Translation: CASSNIQGAGELFF.

This rearrangement joins TRBV7-3 to TRBJ2-7, with a possible D match to TRBD2 (5 bases). V lost 2 bases and J 2 bases, leaving 10 bases between the germline ends. The CDR3 contains 14 residues. The V gene's germline CDR1 is SGHTA and CDR2 FQGTGA. CDR3 residues: CASSLGSSPYEQYF. CDR3 nucleotides: TGTGCCAGCAGCTTAGGGAGCAGCCCCTACGAGCAGTACTTC.

The chain joins TRBV7-8 to TRBJ1-5; D may be TRBD1 (6 bases). CDR1 SGHVS and CDR2 FQNEAQ come from the germline V gene. The V end was cut by 1 base, the J end by 2 bases, with 9 bases between. The CDR3 contains 15 residues. CDR3: CASSLGGAGNQPQHF. The CDR3 coding sequence is TGTGCCAGCAGCTTAGGGGGGGCGGGCAATCAGCCCCAGCATTTT.

This clone was observed a single time. The chain combines TRBV6-5 with TRBJ1-3, with D hard to call. CDR3 length equals 16 residues. Germline values: CDR1 MNHEY, CDR2 SVGAGI. V was cut by 2 bases and J by 0 bases, with 11 bases left in between. The CDR3 sequence is CASSYLPESSGNTIYF. Here the CDR3 DNA reads TGTGCCAGCAGTTACCTTCCAGAGAGCTCTGGAAACACCATATATTTT.

This clone was seen once. The V and J genes are TRBV2 and TRBJ2-7; no reliable D call. Germline V CDR1 and CDR2: SNHLY, FYNNEI. With 7 bases removed from V and 6 bases from J, the gap between germline ends came to 25 bases. This CDR3 comprises 16 residues. CDR3 DNA: TGTGCCAGCACTCAAAGGTACTTCCGCGGAGCCTCCGAGCAGTACTTC. Its protein product is CASTQRYFRGASEQYF. Full variable domain (outside the CDR3, taken from reference TRBV2 and TRBJ2-7): EPEVTQTPSHQVTQMGQEVILRCVPISNHLYFYWYRQILGQKVEFLVSFYNNEISEKSEIFDDQFSVERPDGSNFTLKIRSTKLEDSAMYFCASTQRYFRGASEQYFGPGTRLTVT.

Written as DNA, the CDR3 is TGTGCCATCAGTCCGGGACTAGAATTGTCCTACGAGCAGTACTTC. Translating it yields CAISPGLELSYEQYF. The V and J genes are TRBV10-3 and TRBJ2-7; 8 nucleotides align to TRBD2. Germline CDR1 and CDR2: ENHRY and SYGVKD. This CDR3 spans 15 amino acids. The ends lost 5 bases at V and 1 base at J; junction bases unmatched: 7.

The J gene is TRBJ1-4, the V gene TRBV5-1; weak D call: TRBD1 (5 bases). The V end lost 1 base, the J end lost 8 bases, and 9 bases lay between the germline ends. CDR1 is SGHRS, CDR2 YFSETQ, per germline. The CDR3 loop spans 13 amino acids. This CDR3 is CASSLQRGEKLFF. DNA for the CDR3: TGCGCCAGCAGCTTGCAACGGGGGGAAAAACTGTTTTTT.